This T cell receptor (beta chain) was identified in a study of T cells after yellow fever vaccination. Study-level points and caveats: Boosting was followed by the reappearance of most primary-vaccination clones (around 96% CD4, about 90% CD8).

Trimming at V came to 5 bases and at J to 2 bases, leaving 21 bases not matched to a gene. The CDR3 runs 20 residues. CDR1 SGHVS and CDR2 FNYEAQ come from the germline V gene. About this clonotype itself: The antigen remains unidentified.

TCRdb reprocessed the 5' RACE reads via MiXCR and lists one record per CDR3 protein. Among about 120,000 distinct CDR3 sequences listed, roughly 10% were seen once. Sequenced here: CD8+ T cells sorted from PBMCs, sampled on the day of the yellow fever booster vaccination. The chain combines TRBV7-6 with TRBJ2-3, with TRBD1 matching over 8 bases. This sequence originates from a man younger than 35 who received the YFV17D yellow fever vaccine. The CDR3 loop reads CASSPYPTGEGKRPTDTQYF. In DNA, the CDR3 is TGTGCCAGCAGCCCTTACCCGACAGGGGAAGGGAAGCGCCCCACAGATACGCAGTATTTT.